These 3 T cell receptor beta chains share one sample of origin, sequenced in a study of blood T cell repertoires in COVID-19. Profiling relied on immunoSEQ multiplex PCR, and the TCRdb table lists in-frame clones only, not all of them. The sample comprises more than 95,000 clones, 88% of which are singletons, and 7.6% rests with the top ten. The sequenced material came from peripheral blood. These receptors originate from a man in his fifties or sixties with acute or convalescent COVID-19.

V is TRBV5-1 and J is TRBJ1-2; 7 nucleotides align to TRBD1. The ends lost 5 bases at V and 8 bases at J; junction bases unmatched: 18. The CDR3 runs to 16 residues. Per germline, CDR1 SGHRS and CDR2 YFSETQ. CDR3 region: CASRPIYQRRGEGYTF. DNA for the CDR3: TGCGCCAGCAGACCAATTTACCAACGCAGGGGGGAAGGCTACACCTTC.

In regard to this clone: The junction and the germline gene differ at one end; a read error may be behind it. This chain connects TRBV28 to TRBJ2-1; tentative D call: TRBD1 (5 bases). Per the germline V gene, CDR1 is MDHEN and CDR2 is SYDVKM. CDR3 length: 11 amino acids. The CDR3 spells CASSSRMGRLF. CDR3 sequence (DNA): TGTGCCAGCAGTTCCCGCATGGGGCGCCTCTTC.

The chain uses TRBV10-3 and TRBJ1-1, with no clear D. The CDR3 contains 13 residues. CDR1 ENHRY and CDR2 SYGVKD come from the germline V gene. Trimming cost V 4 bases and J 1 base, with 7 bases left between them. The CDR3 nucleotides read TGTGCCATCAGTGCACACAAGAACACTGAAGCTTTCTTT. Protein sequence: CAISAHKNTEAFF.